The 25 T cell receptor beta chains given below trace back to one sample, sequenced in a study of T cells of healthy individuals. TCRdb re-derived calls from the 5' RACE reads in MiXCR, one entry per CDR3 protein. The data contain tens of thousands of distinct CDR3 sequences, 15% to 20% of them singletons. These receptors all stem from a human donor in good health.

This clonotype was detected ten times or more. This sequence joins TRBV7-9 and TRBJ2-5; D may match TRBD1 or TRBD2 (5 bases each). Germline CDR1 and CDR2: SEHNR and FQNEAQ (reference sequence). V shed 4 bases and J shed 5 bases, with 17 bases lying between them. The CDR3 length is 15 residues. CDR3 sequence reads: CASSSGAPPGETQYF. CDR3 nucleotides: TGTGCCAGCAGCTCCGGGGCTCCCCCGGGGGAGACCCAGTACTTC. Based on the CDR3 plus reference TRBV7-9 and TRBJ2-5, the full variable domain is DTGVSQNPRHKITKRGQNVTFRCDPISEHNRLYWYRQTLGQGPEFLTYFQNEAQLEKSRLLSDRFSAERPKGSFSTLEIQRTEQGDSAMYLCASSSGAPPGETQYFGPGTRLLVL.

This chain joins TRBV4-2 and TRBJ2-7, with TRBD2 as a possible D gene (5 bases). The CDR3 is 16 amino acids. Germline CDR1 is LGHNA and CDR2 is YNFKEQ. Trimming pared 1 base from V and 3 bases from J, leaving 16 bases between. CDR3 protein: CASSQGAGLLSYEQYF. The CDR3, as DNA: TGTGCCAGCAGCCAAGGTGCAGGACTCCTAAGCTACGAGCAGTACTTC.

This clonotype was counted at least ten times. This sequence joins TRBV4-1 and TRBJ2-2; 7 nucleotides line up with TRBD1. Germline CDR1 reads MGHRA; CDR2 reads YSYEKL. The J segment lost 5 bases and the V segment lost 5 bases, leaving 8 bases of the junction unmatched. This CDR3 has 15 amino acids. CDR3 coding DNA: TGCGCCAGCAGCACCGCAGGGGGTCGGACCGGGGAGCTGTTTTTT. This codes for CASSTAGGRTGELFF.

This clonotype was observed at least ten times. V gene TRBV12-3 or TRBV12-4 combines with J gene TRBJ1-1; unclear D gene. The CDR3 extends over 15 amino acids. V gave up 5 bases and J gave up 11 bases, with 24 bases separating them. CDR3: CASSHGPRGERNAFF. The CDR3, as DNA: TGTGCCAGCAGTCACGGCCCGCGGGGTGAGAGGAACGCTTTCTTT.

This clonotype has at least ten counts. This chain links TRBV7-2 with TRBJ1-5, with TRBD1 matching 9 bases. V gave up 3 bases and J gave up 5 bases; unmatched junction bases: 11. Per the germline V gene, CDR1 is SGHTA and CDR2 is FQGNSA. This CDR3 region has 17 residues. CDR3: CASSLDPRQGDYQPQHF. In DNA form, the CDR3 reads TGTGCCAGCAGCTTGGACCCCCGACAGGGGGACTATCAGCCCCAGCATTTT.

Only a few counts were recorded for this clonotype. The chain joins TRBV5-1 to TRBJ2-3; 12 nucleotides line up with TRBD2. The CDR3 runs to 16 residues. The V and J ends lost 2 bases and 2 bases, in that order; junction bases with no gene match: 3. CDR1 SGHRS and CDR2 YFSETQ come from the germline V gene. CDR3 in DNA: TGCGCCAGCAGCTTAACTAGCGGGAGGCTCACAGATACGCAGTATTTT. Translation gives CASSLTSGRLTDTQYF.

This clonotype appeared a few times. This chain links TRBV2 with TRBJ1-5; D remains unclear. Trimming cost V 6 bases and J 5 bases, with 17 bases left between them. This CDR3 is 15 amino acids long. Germline lookup yields CDR1 SNHLY and CDR2 FYNNEI. The CDR3 nucleotides are TGTGCCAGCAGAGGACTGCGGAGGCTGGATCAGCCCCAGCATTTT. Translation gives CASRGLRRLDQPQHF. Drawing the rest from reference TRBV2 and TRBJ1-5, the complete variable domain is EPEVTQTPSHQVTQMGQEVILRCVPISNHLYFYWYRQILGQKVEFLVSFYNNEISEKSEIFDDQFSVERPDGSNFTLKIRSTKLEDSAMYFCASRGLRRLDQPQHFGDGTRLSIL.

This clonotype was picked up many times. The rearrangement joins TRBV18 to TRBJ2-2, with 11 bases that match TRBD2. Trimming took 3 bases from V and 7 from J; bases not matched to a gene: 4. From germline, CDR1 is KGHSH and CDR2 LQKENI. This CDR3 is built from 15 residues. The CDR3 DNA reads TGTGCCAGCTCACCGGGACTAGCGGAGGTCGGGGAGCTGTTTTTT. As protein: CASSPGLAEVGELFF.

A remark on this clonotype: A much larger clone differs by one base, so this may be a read error. The chain couples TRBV3-1 to TRBJ1-1; no clear D gene. Germline assignment: CDR1 LGHDT and CDR2 YNNKEL (reference sequence). CDR3 length: 15 residues. V lost 2 bases to trimming and J lost 3 bases, with 13 bases between them. The CDR3 DNA follows: TGTGCCAGCAGCCAAAGACGCATGGGTGACACTGAAGCTTTCTTT. It specifies CASSQRRMGDTEAFF. The whole variable domain, remainder taken from reference TRBV3-1 and TRBJ1-1, is DTAVSQTPKYLVTQMGNDKSIKCEQNLGHDTMYWYKQDSKKFLKIMFSYNNKELIINETVPNRFSPKSPDKAHLNLHINSLELGDSAVYFCASSQRRMGDTEAFFGQGTRLTVV.

The table lists this clonotype with a few counts. The V call is TRBV7-3, the J call TRBJ1-6; D gene unclear. V lost 2 bases to trimming and J lost 7 bases, with 12 bases between them. Germline V CDR1 and CDR2: SGHTA, FQGTGA. This CDR3 spans 15 amino acids. For the CDR3, the DNA is TGTGCCAGCAGCTTACTGGGGTCGGGAAATTCACCCCTCCACTTT. Translation: CASSLLGSGNSPLHF.

This sequence joins TRBV4-1 and TRBJ2-1; 8 nucleotides align to TRBD2. The germline V gene has CDR1 MGHRA and CDR2 YSYEKL. The CDR3 length is 15 residues. The ends lost 0 bases at V and 6 bases at J; junction bases unmatched: 4. The CDR3 protein is CASSQEPGGGNEQFF. Here the CDR3 DNA reads TGCGCCAGCAGCCAAGAGCCGGGGGGGGGCAATGAGCAGTTCTTC.

V is TRBV12-3 or TRBV12-4 and J is TRBJ1-3; no firm D call. V was cut by 3 bases and J by 2 bases, with 8 bases left in between. The CDR3 is 14 amino acids. This chain's CDR3 is CASSFVGAGNTIYF. The CDR3 region has the DNA TGTGCCAGCAGTTTTGTTGGGGCTGGAAACACCATATATTTT.

This clonotype is classed as medium-sized. The rearrangement links TRBV6-1 to TRBJ2-1, with 11 positions matching TRBD2. With V trimmed by 4 bases and J by 8 bases, 7 bases remained unmatched. CDR1 is MNHNS and CDR2 is SASEGT in the germline V gene. The CDR3 covers 15 residues. This CDR3 reads CASSVLAGEVDEQFF. The DNA of the CDR3 is TGTGCCAGCAGTGTACTAGCGGGAGAGGTTGATGAGCAGTTCTTC.

This clonotype came up a few times. The chain uses TRBV5-1 and TRBJ2-1; D unclear. CDR1 SGHRS and CDR2 YFSETQ come from the germline V gene. CDR3 length: 13 residues. The V and J ends lost 2 bases and 1 base respectively, with 4 bases between them. CDR3 sequence: CASSLASYNEQFF. For the CDR3, the DNA is TGCGCCAGCAGCTTAGCGTCCTACAATGAGCAGTTCTTC.

This clonotype was counted at least ten times. The rearrangement links TRBV9 to TRBJ1-2; 8 positions match TRBD1. Trimming cost V 6 bases and J 4 bases; bases outside gene matches: 11. The CDR3 runs 15 residues. Germline CDR1 SGDLS, CDR2 YYNGEE. The CDR3 sequence: CASTPTGDFPYGYTF. CDR3 nucleotide sequence: TGTGCCAGCACCCCGACAGGGGACTTCCCCTATGGCTACACCTTC.

In its sample, this clonotype was seen a few times. V usage is TRBV29-1 and J usage is TRBJ2-6; 9 nucleotides agree with TRBD1. This CDR3 contains 16 residues. Trimming cost V 4 bases and J 2 bases; bases outside gene matches: 6. The germline V gene has CDR1 SQVTM and CDR2 ANQGSEA. The CDR3 nucleotides are TGCAGCGTTGTCCCGGACAGGGGAACTGGGGCCAACGTCCTGACTTTC. Protein: CSVVPDRGTGANVLTF.

In this sample, this clonotype turned up many times. The V gene is TRBV29-1, the J gene TRBJ2-1; D possibly corresponds to TRBD1 (6 bases). This CDR3 comprises 14 residues. Looked up from germline, CDR1 is SQVTM and CDR2 is ANQGSEA. Between the trimmed V and J ends, which lost 6 bases and 2 bases, there was a span of 14 bases. CDR3 in DNA: TGCAGCGTGCATGCAGGGGTACCCTACAATGAGCAGTTCTTC. Translating gives CSVHAGVPYNEQFF.

The chain recombines TRBV3-1 with TRBJ1-1; 7 bases align to TRBD1. In germline, CDR1 is LGHDT, CDR2 YNNKEL (reference sequence). J gave up 4 bases and V 4 bases, and 6 bases lay outside the gene matches. The CDR3 is 14 amino acids. In nucleotides, the CDR3 is TGTGCCAGCAGCCCTCTTTCAGGGGGCACTGAAGCTTTCTTT. Amino acids: CASSPLSGGTEAFF. Filled out from reference TRBV3-1 and TRBJ1-1, the complete variable domain reads DTAVSQTPKYLVTQMGNDKSIKCEQNLGHDTMYWYKQDSKKFLKIMFSYNNKELIINETVPNRFSPKSPDKAHLNLHINSLELGDSAVYFCASSPLSGGTEAFFGQGTRLTVV.

This clonotype was recorded a few times. V usage is TRBV27 and J usage is TRBJ2-7; 11 nucleotides match TRBD2. The CDR3 is made up of 15 amino acids. After removal of 6 bases from V and 3 bases from J, the junction contained 7 bases not matched to a gene. Germline CDR1 MNHEY, CDR2 SMNVEV (reference sequence). CDR3 coding DNA: TGTGCCAGCAGCGCCCAACTAGCGGGAGTCTACGAGCAGTACTTC. Residues: CASSAQLAGVYEQYF.

The gene calls are TRBV6-2 or TRBV6-3 and TRBJ1-4; 8 nucleotides align to TRBD1. Unmatched junction bases numbered 16, after V lost 0 bases and J lost 1 base. The germline V gene encodes CDR1 MNHEY and CDR2 SVGEGT. This CDR3 region has 21 residues. The CDR3 here is CASSYSTSLRTGRQTNEKLFF. CDR3 coding DNA: TGTGCCAGCAGTTACTCGACGTCGTTGAGGACAGGGAGGCAAACTAATGAAAAACTGTTTTTT.

V is TRBV28 and J is TRBJ1-3; maybe TRBD1 (5 bases). Trimming removed 5 bases from V and 4 bases from J, with 9 bases in between. CDR1 and CDR2 (germline): MDHEN, SYDVKM. The CDR3 is 13 amino acids. The CDR3, as DNA: TGTGCCAGCAGTGACCAGGGAGGAAACACCATATATTTT. It translates to CASSDQGGNTIYF.

The V and J genes are TRBV28 and TRBJ1-4; no definite D call. This CDR3 comprises 17 residues. V was clipped by 4 bases and J by 0 bases, with 15 bases between them. The V gene's germline CDR1 is MDHEN and CDR2 SYDVKM. The CDR3 DNA follows: TGTGCCAGCAGTTCACCAACAGACGGTGCAACTAATGAAAAACTGTTTTTT. The encoded protein is CASSSPTDGATNEKLFF.

This clonotype was detected only a few times. For the CDR3, the DNA is TGTGCCAGCAGTCCCACGGACGGGAGGGGCAATGAGCAGTTCTTC. Translated, it gives CASSPTDGRGNEQFF. The rearrangement links TRBV28 to TRBJ2-1; 8 positions match TRBD2. This CDR3 region has 15 residues. The trim removed 5 bases at V and 6 bases at J, leaving 9 bases unmatched. From germline, CDR1 is MDHEN and CDR2 SYDVKM.

For this clonotype: A junction end diverges from the germline sequence, so it may reflect a read error. This chain links TRBV5-1 with TRBJ2-1; 9 bases agree with TRBD2. The CDR3 spans 15 residues. The germline V gene has CDR1 SGHRS and CDR2 YFSETQ. This CDR3 is CASSLVLAGNNGQFF. The CDR3 bases are TGCGCCAGCAGCTTGGTTCTAGCGGGGAACAATGGGCAGTTCTTC.

This clonotype appeared many times. The V and J genes are TRBV20-1 and TRBJ2-3; D possibly uses TRBD1 or TRBD2 (5 bases each). The CDR3 covers 15 residues. Germline V gene sequence: CDR1 DFQATT, CDR2 SNEGSKA (reference sequence). Trimming took off 6 bases at V and 2 bases at J, with 18 bases between the two ends. The CDR3 DNA reads as TGCAGTGCCCTCCCGGGGCTACCCAACACAGATACGCAGTATTTT. It encodes CSALPGLPNTDTQYF.